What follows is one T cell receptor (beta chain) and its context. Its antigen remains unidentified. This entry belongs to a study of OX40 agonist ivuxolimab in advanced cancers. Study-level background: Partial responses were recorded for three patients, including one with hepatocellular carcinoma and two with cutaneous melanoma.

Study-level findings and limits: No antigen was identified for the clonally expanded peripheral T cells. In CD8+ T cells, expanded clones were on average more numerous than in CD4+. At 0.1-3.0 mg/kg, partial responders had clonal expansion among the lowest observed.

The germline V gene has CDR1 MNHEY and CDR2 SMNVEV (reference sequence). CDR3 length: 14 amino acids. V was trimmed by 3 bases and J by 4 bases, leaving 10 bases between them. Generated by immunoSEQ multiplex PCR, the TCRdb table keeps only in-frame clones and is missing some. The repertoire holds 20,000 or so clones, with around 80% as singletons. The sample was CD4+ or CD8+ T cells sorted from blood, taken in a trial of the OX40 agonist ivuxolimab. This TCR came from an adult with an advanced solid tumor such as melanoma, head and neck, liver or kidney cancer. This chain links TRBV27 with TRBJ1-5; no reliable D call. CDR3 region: CASSLFGGNQPQHF. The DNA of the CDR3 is TGTGCCAGCAGTTTGTTCGGAGGGAATCAGCCCCAGCATTTT.